This TCR beta chain was captured in a study of blood T cell repertoires in COVID-19. Overall study: Sources were T cells, B-cell-depleted T cells, or PBMCs; the material itself was cDNA or gDNA.

CDR1 and CDR2 (germline): SGDLS, YYNGEE. The CDR3 is 16 residues long. V lost 3 bases and J 2 bases, leaving 15 bases between the germline ends. Assay: immunoSEQ multiplex PCR; the TCRdb copy retains only in-frame clones and omits some. The sample holds over 120,000 clones; around 90% are singletons and the top ten take around 1.6%. V and J are TRBV9 and TRBJ1-3; weak D call: TRBD1 (6 bases). The sample comprised peripheral blood. This sequence was found in a human donor in a cohort sampled during active COVID-19. The CDR3 spells CASSGGGLPTGNTIYF. The CDR3 coding sequence is TGTGCCAGCAGCGGAGGGGGTCTTCCGACTGGAAACACCATATATTTT. The full variable domain, in which reference TRBV9 and TRBJ1-3 provide the parts outside the CDR3, is DSGVTQTPKHLITATGQRVTLRCSPRSGDLSVYWYQQSLDQGLQFLIQYYNGEERAKGNILERFSAQQFPDLHSELNLSSLELGDSALYFCASSGGGLPTGNTIYFGEGSWLTVV.